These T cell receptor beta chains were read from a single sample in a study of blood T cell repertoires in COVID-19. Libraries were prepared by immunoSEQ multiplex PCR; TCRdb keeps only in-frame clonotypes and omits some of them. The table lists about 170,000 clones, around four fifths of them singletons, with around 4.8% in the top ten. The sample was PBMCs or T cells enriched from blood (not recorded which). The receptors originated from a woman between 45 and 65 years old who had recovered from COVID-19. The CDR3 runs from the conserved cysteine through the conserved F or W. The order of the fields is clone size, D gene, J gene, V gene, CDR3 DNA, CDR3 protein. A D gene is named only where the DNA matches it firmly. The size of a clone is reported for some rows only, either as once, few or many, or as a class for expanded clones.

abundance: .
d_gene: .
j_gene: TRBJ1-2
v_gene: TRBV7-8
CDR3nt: TGTGCCAGCAGCCAGAGGACGGGGGGAGGCTACACCTTC
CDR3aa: CASSQRTGGGYTF

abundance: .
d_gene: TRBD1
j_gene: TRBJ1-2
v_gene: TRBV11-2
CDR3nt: TGTGCCAGCAGCTCCTCAACAGGGGACGGCTACACCTTC
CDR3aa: CASSSSTGDGYTF

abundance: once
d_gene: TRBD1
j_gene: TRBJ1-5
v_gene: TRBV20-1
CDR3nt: TGCAGTGCTCGTGGACAGGGGAATCAGCCCCAGCATTTT
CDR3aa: CSARGQGNQPQHF

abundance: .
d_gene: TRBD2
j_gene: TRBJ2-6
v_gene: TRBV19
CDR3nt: TGTGCCAGTAGTATAGGCTTGGCGGGGGGGCTTGGGGCCAACGTCCTGACTTTC
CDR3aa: CASSIGLAGGLGANVLTF

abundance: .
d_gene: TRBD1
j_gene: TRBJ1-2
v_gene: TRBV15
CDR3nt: TGTGCCACCAGCCAAGACAGGGGCCCCCGTAACTATGGCTACACCTTC
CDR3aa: CATSQDRGPRNYGYTF

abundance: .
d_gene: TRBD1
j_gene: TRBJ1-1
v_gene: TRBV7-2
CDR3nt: TGTGCCAGCAGCTCGGATGACAGGGCGAACACTGAAGCTTTCTTT
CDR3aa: CASSSDDRANTEAFF

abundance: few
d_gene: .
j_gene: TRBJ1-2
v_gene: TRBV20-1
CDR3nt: TGCAGTGCTAGCGGCGGATTCGGCTACACCTTC
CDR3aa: CSASGGFGYTF

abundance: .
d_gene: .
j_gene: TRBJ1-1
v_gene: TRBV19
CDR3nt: TGTGCCAGTAGTATGGGTGGATGGTACAGGAACACTGAAGCTTTCTTT
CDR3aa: CASSMGGWYRNTEAFF

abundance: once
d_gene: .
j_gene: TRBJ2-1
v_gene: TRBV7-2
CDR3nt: TGTGCCAGCAGCCCTTCGGGGGAAATCTACAATGAGCAGTTCTTC
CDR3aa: CASSPSGEIYNEQFF

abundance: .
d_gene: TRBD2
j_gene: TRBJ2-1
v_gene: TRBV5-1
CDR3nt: TGCGCCAGCAGCTTGGGAGCTAGCGGCGGGGTCTACAATGAGCAGTTCTTC
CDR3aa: CASSLGASGGVYNEQFF

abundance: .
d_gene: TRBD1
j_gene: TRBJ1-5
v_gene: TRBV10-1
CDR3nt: TGCGCCAGCAGGAGAGCAGACAGGGTGAGCAATCAGCCCCAGCATTTT
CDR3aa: CASRRADRVSNQPQHF

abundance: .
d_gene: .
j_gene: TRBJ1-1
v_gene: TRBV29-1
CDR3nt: TGCAGCGTTGTGGGCTTTGAAGCTTTCTTT
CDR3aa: CSVVGFEAFF

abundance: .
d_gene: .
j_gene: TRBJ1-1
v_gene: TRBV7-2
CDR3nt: TGTGCCAGCAGCGTGGACGTCTATCGGGAGAACACTGAAGCTTTCTTT
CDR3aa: CASSVDVYRENTEAFF

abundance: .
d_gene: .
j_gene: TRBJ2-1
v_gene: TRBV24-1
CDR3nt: TGTGCCACCAGTGACGCGGGGAGCGGCTCCTACAATGAGCAGTTCTTC
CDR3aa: CATSDAGSGSYNEQFF

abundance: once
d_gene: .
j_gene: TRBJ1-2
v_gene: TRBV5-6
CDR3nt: TGTGCCAGCAGCTTGGACGGAGCGTCCGTAACACTCTATGGCTACACCTTC
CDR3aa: CASSLDGASVTLYGYTF

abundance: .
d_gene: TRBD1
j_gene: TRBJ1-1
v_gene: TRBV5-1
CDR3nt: TGCGCCAGCAGCCTAGGACAGGGGGGGACTGAAGCTTTCTTT
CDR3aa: CASSLGQGGTEAFF

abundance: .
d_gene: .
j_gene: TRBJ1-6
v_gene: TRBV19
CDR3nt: TGTGCCAGTAGTAGGCAGGATAATTCACCCCTCCACTTT
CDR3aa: CASSRQDNSPLHF

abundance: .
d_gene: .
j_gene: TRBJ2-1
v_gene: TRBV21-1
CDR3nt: TGTGCCAGCAGCAAAGCGGGGGACAGGGTGTGGAATGAGCAGTTCTTC
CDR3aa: CASSKAGDRVWNEQFF

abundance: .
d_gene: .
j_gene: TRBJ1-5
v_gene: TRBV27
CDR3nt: TGTGCCAGCAGTTTAAAGGGGCATCAGCCCCAGCATTTT
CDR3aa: CASSLKGHQPQHF

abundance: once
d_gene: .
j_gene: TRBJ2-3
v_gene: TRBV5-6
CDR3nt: TGTGCCAGCAGCTGGACTAGCACAGATACGCAGTATTTT
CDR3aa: CASSWTSTDTQYF

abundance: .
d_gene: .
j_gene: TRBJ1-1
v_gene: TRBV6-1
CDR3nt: TGTGCCAGCAGTGAATTCACCCGGGGCACTGAAGCTTTCTTT
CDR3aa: CASSEFTRGTEAFF

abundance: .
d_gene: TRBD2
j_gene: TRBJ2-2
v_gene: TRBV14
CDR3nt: TGTGCCAGCAGCCCCTGGTCCGGACTAGGTAACACCGGGGAGCTGTTTTTT
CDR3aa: CASSPWSGLGNTGELFF

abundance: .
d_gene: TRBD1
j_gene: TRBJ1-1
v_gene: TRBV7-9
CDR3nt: TGTGCCAGCAGCGGAACAGGGGGCAACACTGAAGCTTTCTTT
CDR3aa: CASSGTGGNTEAFF

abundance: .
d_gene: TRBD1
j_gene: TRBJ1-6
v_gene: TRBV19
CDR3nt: TGTGCCAGTAGCCCCTGGGGACAGGGCAATTCACCCCTCCACTTT
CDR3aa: CASSPWGQGNSPLHF

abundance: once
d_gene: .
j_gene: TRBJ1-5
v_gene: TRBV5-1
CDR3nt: TGCGCCAGCAGCTCGACAGGAGATAGCAATCAGCCCCAGCATTTT
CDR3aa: CASSSTGDSNQPQHF

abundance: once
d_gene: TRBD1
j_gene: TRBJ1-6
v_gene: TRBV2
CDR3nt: TGTGCCAGCAGCGCGGACAGGGTCGAATCACCCCTCCACTTT
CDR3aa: CASSADRVESPLHF

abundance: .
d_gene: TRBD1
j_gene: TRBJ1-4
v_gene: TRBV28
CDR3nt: TGTGCCAGCAGTATACAGGGGGCGCGAGAAAAACTGTTTTTT
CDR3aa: CASSIQGAREKLFF